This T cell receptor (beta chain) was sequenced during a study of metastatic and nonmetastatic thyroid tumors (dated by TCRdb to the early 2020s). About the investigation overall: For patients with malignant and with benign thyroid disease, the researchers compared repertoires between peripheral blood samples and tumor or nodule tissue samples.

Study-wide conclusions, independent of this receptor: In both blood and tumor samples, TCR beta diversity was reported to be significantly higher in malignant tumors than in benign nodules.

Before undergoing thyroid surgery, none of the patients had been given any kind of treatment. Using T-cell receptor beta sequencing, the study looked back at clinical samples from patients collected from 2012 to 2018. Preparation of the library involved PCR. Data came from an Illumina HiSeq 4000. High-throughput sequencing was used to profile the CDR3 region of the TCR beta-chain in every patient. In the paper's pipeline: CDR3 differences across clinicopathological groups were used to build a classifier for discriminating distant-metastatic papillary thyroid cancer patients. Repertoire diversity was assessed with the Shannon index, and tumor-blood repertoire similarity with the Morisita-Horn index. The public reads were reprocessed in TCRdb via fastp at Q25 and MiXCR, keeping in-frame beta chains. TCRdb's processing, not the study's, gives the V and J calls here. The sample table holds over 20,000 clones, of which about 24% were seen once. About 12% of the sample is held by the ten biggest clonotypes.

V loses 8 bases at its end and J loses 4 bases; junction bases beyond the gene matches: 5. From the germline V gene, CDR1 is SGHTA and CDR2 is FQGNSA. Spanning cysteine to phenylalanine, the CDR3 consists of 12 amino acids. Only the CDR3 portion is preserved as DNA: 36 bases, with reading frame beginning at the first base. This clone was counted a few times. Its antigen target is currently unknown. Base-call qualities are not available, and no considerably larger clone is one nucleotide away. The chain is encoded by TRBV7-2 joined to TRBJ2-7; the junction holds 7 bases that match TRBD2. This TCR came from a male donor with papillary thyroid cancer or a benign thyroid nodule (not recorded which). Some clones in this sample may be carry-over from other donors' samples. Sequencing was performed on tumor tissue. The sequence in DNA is TGTGCCAGCGGCCCCGGGGGGTACGAGCAGTACTTC. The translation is CASGPGGYEQYF.